The next 20 T cell receptor beta chains were all read from a single sample in a study of T cell responses to AZD1222 COVID-19 vaccine. Assay: immunoSEQ multiplex PCR; the TCRdb copy retains only in-frame clones and omits some. The sample lists 77,000 or so clones, just over 90% seen once, with approximately 7% in the top ten. Source: peripheral blood, taken on day 0 of MenACWY control vaccination. Receptors were obtained from an adult in good health.

The chain combines TRBV15 with TRBJ1-2; 7 nucleotides match TRBD1. Germline CDR1 and CDR2: LNHNV and YYDKDF (reference sequence). The CDR3 is 15 residues long. V shed 2 bases and J 2 bases; nucleotides not matched to a gene: 5. The CDR3 is CATSRNRDSNYGYTF. In DNA form, the CDR3 reads TGTGCCACCAGCAGAAACCGGGACAGCAACTATGGCTACACCTTC.

The J gene is TRBJ2-2, the V gene TRBV6-4, with a weak D call TRBD2 (5 bases). Deletions cut 6 bases from V and 6 bases from J, with 17 bases between. Per the germline V gene, CDR1 is MRHNA and CDR2 is SNTAGT. The CDR3 length is 15 residues. The CDR3 nucleotides read TGTGCCAGCAGAGCCGTGGCTAGCTCTTCCGGGGAGCTGTTTTTT. Amino acids: CASRAVASSSGELFF.

J is TRBJ1-2 and V is TRBV11-2; the D gene is possibly TRBD1 (6 bases). CDR1 and CDR2 (germline): SGHAT, FQNNGV. V lost 5 bases and J 5 bases, leaving 15 bases between the germline ends. The CDR3 consists of 14 residues. Here the CDR3 reads CASSLRTDLYGYTF. As DNA, the CDR3 is TGTGCCAGCAGCCTGAGGACAGACCTATATGGCTACACCTTC.

The chain carries TRBV12-3 or TRBV12-4 and TRBJ2-1; D is perhaps TRBD1 (6 bases). The CDR3 is 13 residues long. Trimming stripped 6 bases from V and 9 bases from J, with 15 bases between. The CDR3 DNA reads TGTGCCAGCAGCCTAGAACAGGGTCGTGAGCAGTTCTTC. The encoded protein is CASSLEQGREQFF.

The genes are TRBV28 and TRBJ2-1; D is undetermined. Trimming took 5 bases from V and 7 from J, leaving 9 bases between them. Germline CDR1 and CDR2: MDHEN and SYDVKM. This CDR3 spans 12 amino acids. The CDR3 bases are TGTGCCAGCAGTCCCACAGAGAATGAGCAGTTCTTC. This sequence encodes CASSPTENEQFF.

The chain joins TRBV7-2 to TRBJ1-3; 7 nucleotides line up with TRBD1. Trimming cost V 7 bases and J 0 bases; bases outside gene matches: 6. Germline CDR1 SGHTA, CDR2 FQGNSA. This CDR3 is built from 15 residues. The CDR3 is CASTRGQFSGNTIYF. As DNA, the CDR3 is TGTGCCAGCACCCGGGGACAGTTCTCTGGAAACACCATATATTTT.

The genes are TRBV7-2 and TRBJ2-4; D ambiguous. Trimming shortened V by 2 bases and J by 4 bases, and 9 bases separated the two germline ends. CDR3 length: 14 residues. Per the germline V gene, CDR1 is SGHTA and CDR2 is FQGNSA. The CDR3 nucleotides are TGTGCCAGCAGCTTAATTCCAGCAAAAAACATTCAGTACTTC. Translation gives CASSLIPAKNIQYF.

The chain couples TRBV28 to TRBJ1-5; TRBD1 matches 7 bases. With V trimmed by 7 bases and J by 2 bases, 8 bases remained unmatched. CDR3 length: 15 residues. Germline lookup yields CDR1 MDHEN and CDR2 SYDVKM. Here the CDR3 DNA reads TGTGCCAGCACATTTTCCACAGGGGGCAATCAGCCCCAGCATTTT. It codes for CASTFSTGGNQPQHF.

The V call is TRBV7-3, the J call TRBJ2-1, with D possibly being TRBD2 (6 bases). Trimming cost V 2 bases and J 6 bases, with 14 bases left between them. Looked up from germline, CDR1 is SGHTA and CDR2 is FQGTGA. The CDR3 sequence is 15 residues long. Here the CDR3 reads CASSLDRSGANEQFF. Written as DNA, the CDR3 is TGTGCCAGCAGCTTAGACCGTAGCGGAGCCAATGAGCAGTTCTTC.

This clone was seen once. The V gene is TRBV7-2, the J gene TRBJ2-7, with 14 bases matching TRBD2. V was clipped by 1 base and J by 5 bases; unmatched bases: 4. The V gene's germline CDR1 is SGHTA and CDR2 FQGNSA. The CDR3 is 16 amino acids. The DNA for the CDR3 is TGTGCCAGCAGCTTAGGACTAGCGGGAGGGGTTGACGAGCAGTACTTC. It yields the protein CASSLGLAGGVDEQYF.

V usage is TRBV2 and J usage is TRBJ2-3, with D tentatively TRBD2 (5 bases). The CDR3 length is 13 residues. V was shortened by 8 bases and J by 0 bases, with 9 bases between the two germline ends. Germline V gene data show CDR1 as SNHLY and CDR2 as FYNNEI. The CDR3 reads CASVRESTDTQYF. The DNA of the CDR3 is TGTGCCAGCGTACGGGAAAGCACAGATACGCAGTATTTT.

V is TRBV5-1 and J is TRBJ1-1, with D possibly matching TRBD1 (5 bases). The CDR3 covers 18 residues. CDR1 SGHRS and CDR2 YFSETQ come from the germline V gene. Trimming removed 0 bases at V and 0 bases at J, with 18 bases between. The CDR3: CASSLVGVRRNMNTEAFF. CDR3 nucleotide sequence: TGCGCCAGCAGCTTGGTAGGGGTAAGACGGAACATGAACACTGAAGCTTTCTTT.

The CDR3 DNA sequence: TGCAGCGCAACTAGCGGGAGGGCAGGAGGTGAGCAGTACTTC. Translation gives CSATSGRAGGEQYF. V gene TRBV29-1 combines with J gene TRBJ2-7, with 13 bases aligning to TRBD2. CDR1 is SQVTM and CDR2 is ANQGSEA in the germline V gene. This CDR3 spans 14 amino acids. J gave up 7 bases and V 7 bases, and 10 bases lay outside the gene matches.

The chain employs TRBV15 and TRBJ1-2, with D unclear. The germline gives CDR1 LNHNV, CDR2 YYDKDF (reference sequence). V shed 1 base and J shed 4 bases, with 13 bases lying between them. The CDR3 has 15 residues. The CDR3: CATSRVGNRPYGYTF. The CDR3 DNA follows: TGTGCCACCAGCAGAGTCGGGAACAGACCCTATGGCTACACCTTC.

This chain uses TRBV7-8 with TRBJ1-6, with D possibly being TRBD1 (6 bases). The V gene's germline CDR1 is SGHVS and CDR2 FQNEAQ. The CDR3 extends over 14 amino acids. V lost 11 bases and J 8 bases, leaving 19 bases between the germline ends. CDR3 region: CAVRGALGDSPLHF. The CDR3 DNA follows: TGTGCCGTCCGGGGGGCGCTCGGAGATTCACCCCTCCACTTT.

V usage is TRBV7-2 and J usage is TRBJ2-7; perhaps TRBD2 as D (5 bases). This CDR3 has 14 amino acids. Germline assignment: CDR1 SGHTA and CDR2 FQGNSA. Trimming pared 6 bases from V and 1 base from J, leaving 13 bases between. The CDR3 loop is CASRTEGKSYEQYF. The CDR3 DNA is TGTGCCAGCAGAACCGAGGGTAAATCCTACGAGCAGTACTTC.

The chain combines TRBV29-1 with TRBJ1-1, with 11 bases that match TRBD1. The germline gives CDR1 SQVTM, CDR2 ANQGSEA. The CDR3 is made up of 14 amino acids. V lost 5 bases and J lost 6; bases outside the gene matches: 8. The CDR3 DNA follows: TGCAGCGTTCTATCCGGGACAGGGGGTCCTGAAGCTTTCTTT. Its translation is CSVLSGTGGPEAFF. Complete variable domain (other parts from reference TRBV29-1 and TRBJ1-1): SAVISQKPSRDICQRGTSLTIQCQVDSQVTMMFWYRQQPGQSLTLIATANQGSEATYESGFVIDKFPISRPNLTFSTLTVSNMSPEDSSIYLCSVLSGTGGPEAFFGQGTRLTVV.

The chain employs TRBV3-1 (or the pseudogene TRBV3-2) and TRBJ2-5, with 9 bases lining up with TRBD2. Losses at the gene ends were 1 base for V and 4 bases for J; bases not matched to a gene: 1. This CDR3 contains 14 residues. The germline gives CDR1 LGHDT, CDR2 YNNKEL (reference sequence). Here the CDR3 DNA reads TGTGCCAGCAGCCAAGTTAGCGGGGGAGAGACCCAGTACTTC. As protein: CASSQVSGGETQYF.

The rearrangement joins TRBV27 to TRBJ1-6, with D hard to call. This CDR3 region has 14 residues. The germline V and J ends were trimmed by 1 base and 4 bases, with 5 bases remaining between them. The germline CDR1 and CDR2 sequences are MNHEY and SMNVEV (reference sequence). The CDR3 reads CASSLLGYNSPLHF. The CDR3 nucleotides are TGTGCCAGCAGTTTATTAGGATATAATTCACCCCTCCACTTT.

This clone has only one observation. The V call is TRBV2, the J call TRBJ2-1; D uncertain. Germline CDR1 SNHLY, CDR2 FYNNEI. The CDR3 contains 15 residues. V was shortened by 7 bases and J by 0 bases, with 13 bases between the two germline ends. The CDR3 reads CASTSVVSSYNEQFF. The DNA for the CDR3 is TGTGCCAGCACCTCTGTGGTTAGCTCCTACAATGAGCAGTTCTTC.